The 20 T cell receptor beta chains presented below share a single source sample, sequenced in a study of blood T cell repertoires in COVID-19. TCRdb's table, derived via immunoSEQ multiplex PCR, lists solely in-frame clones and lacks some. The sample has about 280,000 clones, almost 85% seen once. Sequencing was done on a sample of peripheral blood. These receptors originate from a man between 50 and 59 years old with active or convalescent COVID-19.

This clone was detected once. The chain links TRBV10-3 to TRBJ2-5; 7 nucleotides agree with TRBD2. In germline, CDR1 is ENHRY, CDR2 SYGVKD. CDR3 size: 13 residues. J was trimmed by 5 bases and V by 5 bases; bases with no gene match: 5. CDR3 DNA sequence: TGTGCCATCAGTCGAGCGGGAATGGAGACCCAGTACTTC. This translates into CAISRAGMETQYF.

The gene calls are TRBV19 and TRBJ2-1; D perhaps matches TRBD1 (5 bases). The CDR3 is 13 amino acids. Trimming shortened V by 4 bases and J by 2 bases, and 6 bases separated the two germline ends. CDR1 is LNHDA, CDR2 SQIVND, per germline (reference sequence). In nucleotides, the CDR3 is TGTGCCAGTAGTAAAGGGGCCTACAATGAGCAGTTCTTC. It specifies CASSKGAYNEQFF.

CDR3 DNA: TGTGCCAGCAGCTTCCGGACTAGCGTTGCAGATACGCAGTATTTT. Its translation: CASSFRTSVADTQYF. The chain has TRBV7-9 and TRBJ2-3; 9 bases align to TRBD2. The CDR3 sequence is 15 residues long. Germline CDR1 SEHNR, CDR2 FQNEAQ (reference sequence). Trimming at V came to 3 bases and at J to 4 bases, leaving 5 bases not matched to a gene.

A few counts support this clone. This chain uses TRBV27 with TRBJ1-5, with 12 bases aligning to TRBD1. The CDR3 extends over 16 amino acids. The junction had 5 bases not matched to a gene; V was cut back by 6 bases and J by 2 bases. Germline CDR1 is MNHEY and CDR2 is SMNVEV (reference sequence). This CDR3 reads CASSGGTGGGNQPQHF. CDR3 coding DNA: TGTGCCAGCAGCGGCGGGACAGGGGGCGGCAATCAGCCCCAGCATTTT.

The rearrangement joins TRBV19 to TRBJ1-3; D is unclear. Germline CDR1 is LNHDA and CDR2 is SQIVND (reference sequence). This CDR3 spans 12 amino acids. The CDR3 region is CASESSGNTIYF. DNA of the CDR3: TGTGCGTCTGAGAGCTCTGGAAACACCATATATTTT.

The J gene is TRBJ2-2, the V gene TRBV4-2, with D possibly TRBD2 on 6 matching bases. V lost 1 base, J lost 7 bases, and 10 bases lay in between. Germline CDR1 reads LGHNA; CDR2 reads YNFKEQ. The CDR3 loop spans 14 amino acids. CDR3 amino acids: CASSQATRGGELFF. The DNA for the CDR3 is TGTGCCAGCAGCCAAGCGACTAGGGGCGGGGAGCTGTTTTTT.

The chain joins TRBV27 to TRBJ1-5; a possible D gene is TRBD1 (5 bases). Trimming left V 0 bases short and J 5 bases short, with 11 bases between. CDR1 and CDR2 (germline): MNHEY, SMNVEV (reference sequence). The CDR3 totals 15 residues. CDR3 DNA sequence: TGTGCCAGCAGTTTATCTCCGGACATCTATCAGCCCCAGCATTTT. It specifies CASSLSPDIYQPQHF.

The V gene is TRBV11-2, the J gene TRBJ2-3; D is unresolved. V was shortened by 5 bases and J by 5 bases, with 11 bases between the two germline ends. The CDR3 is 13 residues long. CDR1 and CDR2 from the germline V gene are SGHAT and FQNNGV. As DNA, the CDR3 is TGTGCCAGCAGCGTCGCCGGTGGAGATACGCAGTATTTT. It is translated as CASSVAGGDTQYF.

The chain joins TRBV12-3 or TRBV12-4 to TRBJ1-5; tentative D call: TRBD1 (5 bases). The CDR3 loop spans 13 amino acids. Deletions cut 3 bases from V and 7 bases from J, with 10 bases between. The CDR3 bases are TGTGCCAGCAGTTTGGAGCAGGGACAGCCCCAGCATTTT. Translation: CASSLEQGQPQHF.

The chain couples TRBV21-1 to TRBJ2-3; TRBD2, the table's D call, lacks a check against the DNA. TRBV21-1 is a pseudogene locus. The length of the CDR3 is 17 residues. CDR3 sequence (DNA): TGTGCCAGCAGCAAAGTTTGGCCTAGCGGGTGCACAGATACGCAGTATTTT. Its translation is CASSKVWPSGCTDTQYF.

The chain has TRBV4-2 and TRBJ1-2, with D possibly being TRBD1 (5 bases). The CDR3 length is 15 residues. Per germline, CDR1 LGHNA and CDR2 YNFKEQ. V lost 0 bases and J 2 bases, leaving 10 bases between the germline ends. CDR3 region: CASSQDTGVNYGYTF. In DNA form, the CDR3 reads TGTGCCAGCAGCCAAGATACAGGTGTAAACTATGGCTACACCTTC.

The rearrangement links TRBV9 to TRBJ1-2; D may be TRBD1 (6 bases). V dropped 2 bases and J dropped 3 bases, with 14 bases sitting between them. This CDR3 region has 15 residues. The germline gives CDR1 SGDLS, CDR2 YYNGEE. The CDR3 sequence: CASSVNRERDYGYTF. The CDR3 DNA is TGTGCCAGCAGCGTTAACAGGGAACGTGACTATGGCTACACCTTC.

This clone was seen once. This rearrangement joins TRBV4-1 to TRBJ2-5; 10 nucleotides align to TRBD2. CDR3 length: 16 amino acids. After removal of 0 bases from V and 4 bases from J, the junction contained 5 bases not matched to a gene. Per the germline V gene, CDR1 is MGHRA and CDR2 is YSYEKL. This CDR3 is CASSQEGLAGVETQYF. CDR3 DNA: TGCGCCAGCAGCCAAGAAGGGCTAGCGGGAGTAGAGACCCAGTACTTC.

V and J are TRBV18 and TRBJ2-2, with 7 positions matching TRBD1. Looked up from germline, CDR1 is KGHSH and CDR2 is LQKENI. The CDR3 has 13 amino acids. The V and J ends lost 5 bases and 6 bases, in that order; junction bases with no gene match: 3. The CDR3 DNA sequence: TGTGCCAGCTCAGGGGACAGCGCCGGGGAGCTGTTTTTT. Its translation is CASSGDSAGELFF.

J is TRBJ2-3 and V is TRBV7-6, with a tentative D call TRBD2 (5 bases). Germline V gives CDR1 SGHVS, CDR2 FNYEAQ. The CDR3 has 14 amino acids. Trimming took off 5 bases at V and 2 bases at J, with 11 bases between the two ends. The CDR3 protein is CASSPGLATDTQYF. The DNA of the CDR3 is TGTGCCAGCAGCCCCGGACTTGCCACAGATACGCAGTATTTT.

This rearrangement joins TRBV18 to TRBJ2-7; D is possibly TRBD2 (5 bases). Germline V gives CDR1 KGHSH, CDR2 LQKENI. Trimming shortened V by 3 bases and J by 1 base, and 10 bases separated the two germline ends. This CDR3 has 14 residues. CDR3: CASSPPGGSYEQYF. The CDR3 DNA reads TGTGCCAGCTCACCTCCCGGCGGGTCCTACGAGCAGTACTTC.

Comments on this clone: Just one base apart from a much larger clone, this may be a read error. This rearrangement joins TRBV7-8 to TRBJ2-3; D not certain. V lost 5 bases to trimming and J lost 2 bases, with 5 bases between them. Germline V CDR1 and CDR2: SGHVS, FQNEAQ. This CDR3 comprises 12 residues. In DNA, the CDR3 is TGTGCCAGCAGCCCAAACACAGATACGCAGTATTTT. This codes for CASSPNTDTQYF.

The rearrangement links TRBV2 to TRBJ1-3; 7 nucleotides align to TRBD1. Germline trimming cut 5 bases from V and 1 base from J; bases unmatched to any gene: 5. The CDR3 is 15 amino acids. Germline V gene data show CDR1 as SNHLY and CDR2 as FYNNEI. CDR3 amino acids: CASSWAQGSGNTIYF. Here the CDR3 DNA reads TGTGCCAGCAGTTGGGCACAGGGGTCTGGAAACACCATATATTTT.

CDR3: CASSPRDYRGTQYF. CDR3 nucleotide sequence: TGTGCCAGCAGCCCGAGGGACTACAGAGGGACCCAGTACTTC. This sequence joins TRBV3-1 (or the pseudogene TRBV3-2) and TRBJ2-5, with TRBD2 matching 7 bases. The CDR3 consists of 14 residues. V shed 4 bases and J 7 bases; nucleotides not matched to a gene: 9. Germline V gene sequence: CDR1 LGHDT, CDR2 YNNKEL (reference sequence).

The chain carries TRBV2 and TRBJ2-1, with TRBD2 identical over 11 bases. The CDR3 contains 13 residues. The V segment lost 5 bases and the J segment 9 bases; nucleotides outside the gene matches: 3. Germline V gene sequence: CDR1 SNHLY, CDR2 FYNNEI. The CDR3 reads CASSSGTSGEQFF. CDR3 DNA: TGTGCCAGCAGTTCCGGGACTAGCGGTGAGCAGTTCTTC.